This T cell receptor (beta chain) was captured in a study of T cell repertoires in aging, cancer and after chemotherapy. TRB rearrangements spanning V, D and J were amplified using mixed TRB-A/B primers. TCRdb independently ran MiXCR on the multiplex PCR reads; one entry per CDR3 protein. Of under 4,000 distinct CDR3 sequences listed, about 31% were seen once; the top ten hold around a fifth. TCR beta rearrangements were amplified from peripheral blood genomic DNA. Trimming removed 6 bases at V and 0 bases at J, with 17 bases between. The CDR3 covers 16 residues. The V gene's germline CDR1 is MNHNS and CDR2 SASEGT.

Sequencing used blood. The chain has TRBV6-1 and TRBJ1-1; no reliable D call. The sequence came from a human donor with a solid tumor. Here the CDR3 DNA reads TGTGCCAGCAGCGATCCCTGGGATGGGGTGAACACTGAAGCTTTCTTT. Protein sequence: CASSDPWDGVNTEAFF.